A single sample is the source of the 29 T cell receptor beta chains below, sequenced in a study of blood T cell repertoires in COVID-19. Profiling relied on immunoSEQ multiplex PCR, and the TCRdb table lists in-frame clones only, not all of them. The sample lists just under 250,000 clones, approximately 90% seen once, with roughly 4% in the top ten. The sample was PBMCs or T cells enriched from blood (not recorded which). These receptors were obtained from a woman in her 30s who had recovered from COVID-19.

The chain combines TRBV19 with TRBJ2-2, with 7 nucleotides matching TRBD1. Germline CDR1 is LNHDA and CDR2 is SQIVND (reference sequence). The CDR3 sequence is 13 residues long. V dropped 8 bases and J dropped 5; count of bases not matched to a gene: 5. This CDR3 is CASRMTGTGELFF. CDR3 in DNA: TGTGCCAGTCGAATGACAGGGACCGGGGAGCTGTTTTTT.

A single count supports this clone. J is TRBJ1-5 and V is TRBV29-1; D gene uncertain. The germline V gene encodes CDR1 SQVTM and CDR2 ANQGSEA. This CDR3 is 13 amino acids long. The V gene lost 5 bases and the J gene lost 0 bases, with 8 bases spanning the gap. The CDR3 nucleotides read TGCAGCGTTCGGGTAGATAGCAATCAGCCCCAGCATTTT. Residues: CSVRVDSNQPQHF.

The V call is TRBV7-9, the J call TRBJ1-1; D might be TRBD1 (6 bases). This CDR3 has 14 residues. CDR1 and CDR2 (germline): SEHNR, FQNEAQ (reference sequence). The V end lost 5 bases, the J end lost 7 bases, and 17 bases lay between the germline ends. The CDR3 coding sequence is TGTGCCAGCAGCCAGAGACAGGCCCGGGGTGAAGCTTTCTTT. Translated: CASSQRQARGEAFF.

This rearrangement joins TRBV4-3 to TRBJ2-7; 9 bases map to TRBD2. CDR3 length: 17 residues. CDR1 and CDR2 (germline): LGHNA, YSLEER. Unmatched junction bases numbered 8, after V lost 0 bases and J lost 2 bases. CDR3 sequence: CASSQDAAGGHPYEQYF. In nucleotides, the CDR3 is TGCGCCAGCAGCCAAGACGCAGCGGGAGGCCACCCCTACGAGCAGTACTTC.

The chain employs TRBV28 and TRBJ1-1; TRBD1 is a possible D gene (5 bases). The CDR3 extends over 16 amino acids. Germline V gives CDR1 MDHEN, CDR2 SYDVKM. V shed 6 bases and J shed 0 bases, with 17 bases lying between them. CDR3 DNA sequence: TGTGCCAGCAGCGAAGGGGTTTCACTCTTGAACACTGAAGCTTTCTTT. Its protein is CASSEGVSLLNTEAFF.

This clone has only one observation. In DNA form, the CDR3 reads TGTGCCAGCAGCCAACATCACAGGGCTGGAAACACCATATATTTT. It yields the protein CASSQHHRAGNTIYF. This chain connects TRBV11-2 to TRBJ1-3; a possible D gene is TRBD1 (6 bases). CDR1 and CDR2 from the germline V gene are SGHAT and FQNNGV. The CDR3 runs 15 residues. Deletions cut 5 bases from V and 2 bases from J, with 13 bases between.

The genes are TRBV7-2 and TRBJ2-5; a weak D match, TRBD2 (7 bases). The length of the CDR3 is 16 residues. CDR1 and CDR2 from the germline V gene are SGHTA and FQGNSA. V was trimmed by 2 bases and J by 5 bases, leaving 18 bases between them. The CDR3 is CASSLYGGHGGETQYF. DNA for the CDR3: TGTGCCAGCAGCTTATACGGGGGGCACGGAGGGGAGACCCAGTACTTC.

This clone has only one observation. The V and J genes are TRBV5-1 and TRBJ2-5; the D gene is possibly TRBD2 (5 bases). This CDR3 has 12 amino acids. V gave up 5 bases and J gave up 4 bases, with 9 bases separating them. Germline V gene lookup returns CDR1 SGHRS and CDR2 YFSETQ. The DNA for the CDR3 is TGCGCCAGCAGTGAGGCGGGAGAGACCCAGTACTTC. Its translation is CASSEAGETQYF.

The genes are TRBV9 and TRBJ2-7; 13 nucleotides line up with TRBD2. Germline CDR1 reads SGDLS; CDR2 reads YYNGEE. V was pared by 3 bases and J by 4 bases, with 7 bases of the junction left unmatched. This CDR3 spans 16 amino acids. The CDR3 is CASSDSGTSGKYEQYF. CDR3 in DNA: TGTGCCAGCAGCGACTCCGGGACTAGCGGGAAATACGAGCAGTACTTC.

This chain links TRBV6-6 with TRBJ1-2, with D possibly matching TRBD1 (5 bases). The CDR3 has 13 amino acids. CDR1 is MNHNY and CDR2 is SVGAGI in the germline V gene (reference sequence). The germline V and J ends were trimmed by 6 bases and 3 bases, with 11 bases remaining between them. CDR3 coding DNA: TGTGCCAGCAGCCCAGGGCCAGACTATGGCTACACCTTC. It codes for CASSPGPDYGYTF.

The V and J genes are TRBV19 and TRBJ1-6; the D is unclear. The germline V and J ends were trimmed by 7 bases and 0 bases, with 10 bases remaining between them. Per the germline V gene, CDR1 is LNHDA and CDR2 is SQIVND (reference sequence). The CDR3 has 15 amino acids. This CDR3 reads CASTEVDSYNSPLHF. The CDR3 DNA reads TGTGCCAGTACCGAAGTAGACTCCTATAATTCACCCCTCCACTTT.

The rearrangement joins TRBV18 to TRBJ1-4; D is unresolved. The V end lost 6 bases, the J end lost 0 bases, and 8 bases lay between the germline ends. Germline loops: CDR1 KGHSH, CDR2 LQKENI. The CDR3 consists of 14 residues. CDR3 residues: CASSASATNEKLFF. CDR3 DNA: TGTGCCAGCTCGGCCAGTGCAACTAATGAAAAACTGTTTTTT.

This clone was recorded a few times. The gene calls are TRBV9 and TRBJ1-1; 7 nucleotides align to TRBD1. CDR1 and CDR2 from the germline V gene are SGDLS and YYNGEE. CDR3 length: 15 residues. V trimming: 1 base; J trimming: 2 bases; junction bases outside the gene matches: 5. DNA of the CDR3: TGTGCCAGCAGCGTATCCGGGACAGCAAACACTGAAGCTTTCTTT. This encodes CASSVSGTANTEAFF.

The chain links TRBV7-3 to TRBJ2-6, with a possible D match to TRBD1 (6 bases). The V gene's germline CDR1 is SGHTA and CDR2 FQGTGA. The V gene lost 3 bases and the J gene lost 2 bases, with 8 bases spanning the gap. CDR3 length equals 15 residues. For the CDR3, the DNA is TGTGCCAGCAGCTTGGCAGGGGCTGGGGCCAACGTCCTGACTTTC. Its translation: CASSLAGAGANVLTF.

The J gene is TRBJ2-2, the V gene TRBV5-1; 9 bases are a match to TRBD1. Germline CDR1 and CDR2: SGHRS and YFSETQ. The V and J ends lost 4 bases and 13 bases, in that order; junction bases with no gene match: 11. The CDR3 extends over 14 amino acids. As DNA, the CDR3 is TGCGCCAGCAGCCAAGACAGGGGGGCAAGGAGGCTGTTTTTT. Translation: CASSQDRGARRLFF.

The V gene is TRBV4-2, the J gene TRBJ2-2, with 15 positions matching TRBD2. CDR3 length equals 17 residues. CDR1 LGHNA and CDR2 YNFKEQ come from the germline V gene. After removal of 11 bases from V and 1 base from J, the junction contained 8 bases not matched to a gene. The CDR3 DNA sequence: TGTGCCGTAGGACTAGCGGGAGGGCCAGTGAACACCGGGGAGCTGTTTTTT. It encodes CAVGLAGGPVNTGELFF.

This clone was seen only a few times. The genes are TRBV6-6 and TRBJ2-2; 7 positions agree with TRBD2. The CDR3 extends over 15 amino acids. CDR1 is MNHNY, CDR2 SVGAGI, per germline (reference sequence). V shed 7 bases and J 3 bases; nucleotides not matched to a gene: 8. In nucleotides, the CDR3 is TGTGCCAGCAACCTGGGGGGAGGGGACACCGGGGAGCTGTTTTTT. This sequence encodes CASNLGGGDTGELFF.

This clone was observed a single time. The rearrangement joins TRBV28 to TRBJ1-2; the D gene is possibly TRBD1 (6 bases). The germline V gene has CDR1 MDHEN and CDR2 SYDVKM. The CDR3 totals 13 residues. Trimming cost V 8 bases and J 7 bases, with 17 bases left between them. The CDR3 DNA is TGTGCCAGCGGGGCGACAGGTGGATTTGGCTACACCTTC. Translating it yields CASGATGGFGYTF.

The genes are TRBV5-4 and TRBJ2-2, with a tentative D call TRBD1 (5 bases). Germline V CDR1 and CDR2: SGHNT, YYREEE (reference sequence). With 4 bases removed from V and 7 bases from J, the gap between germline ends came to 20 bases. This CDR3 is built from 16 residues. In DNA, the CDR3 is TGTGCCAGCAGCCCTGGGGCAGGGCGTGATCACGGGGAGCTGTTTTTT. Translated: CASSPGAGRDHGELFF.

The chain uses TRBV5-4 and TRBJ1-1, with TRBD1 as a possible D gene (6 bases). The CDR3 runs 15 residues. Deletions cut 4 bases from V and 0 bases from J, with 13 bases between. Germline V gene lookup returns CDR1 SGHNT and CDR2 YYREEE (reference sequence). This chain's CDR3 is CASSVDRLMNTEAFF. The CDR3 DNA is TGTGCCAGCAGCGTAGACAGGCTCATGAACACTGAAGCTTTCTTT.

The chain recombines TRBV2 with TRBJ1-3; D is undetermined. The CDR3 has 16 amino acids. Trimming took off 1 base at V and 0 bases at J, with 10 bases between the two ends. In germline, CDR1 is SNHLY, CDR2 FYNNEI. DNA for the CDR3: TGTGCCAGCAGTGAAGGGGTACACAGCTCTGGAAACACCATATATTTT. Its translation is CASSEGVHSSGNTIYF.

The V call is TRBV19, the J call TRBJ1-3; tentative D call: TRBD1 (5 bases). Trimming stripped 5 bases from V and 4 bases from J, with 21 bases between. CDR3 length: 17 residues. Per germline, CDR1 LNHDA and CDR2 SQIVND (reference sequence). The CDR3 loop reads CASSPYVARDAGNTIYF. CDR3 DNA: TGTGCCAGTAGTCCCTACGTAGCCAGGGATGCAGGAAACACCATATATTTT.

This clone was picked up one time. The rearrangement joins TRBV14 to TRBJ2-7; TRBD2 might be the D (6 bases). The CDR3 is 16 amino acids. Germline assignment: CDR1 SGHDN and CDR2 FVKESK. V gave up 4 bases and J gave up 6 bases, with 22 bases separating them. The CDR3 sequence is CASSRNVGGGGFEQYF. CDR3 nucleotide sequence: TGTGCCAGCAGCCGGAACGTTGGGGGAGGAGGATTCGAGCAGTACTTC.

This clone was counted a single time. The chain links TRBV28 to TRBJ1-1; 7 nucleotides line up with TRBD1. V shed 7 bases, J shed 1 base, and the junction held 15 bases outside the gene matches. This CDR3 comprises 17 residues. Germline assignment: CDR1 MDHEN and CDR2 SYDVKM. The CDR3 region is CASTQGAAGGRNTEAFF. CDR3 coding DNA: TGTGCCAGCACCCAAGGCGCGGCAGGGGGGAGGAACACTGAAGCTTTCTTT.

The rearrangement links TRBV28 to TRBJ1-1, with 7 bases that match TRBD1. The CDR3 contains 12 residues. V lost 2 bases to trimming and J lost 11 bases; unmatched junction nucleotides: 5. CDR1 and CDR2 (germline): MDHEN, SYDVKM. The chain's CDR3 is CASSLARGAAFF. CDR3 bases: TGTGCCAGCAGTTTAGCCAGGGGGGCGGCTTTCTTT.

As DNA, the CDR3 is TGCGCCAGCAGCCGGGAAAATAGGGGAGGAGGCTACACCTTC. It encodes CASSRENRGGGYTF. The gene calls are TRBV4-3 and TRBJ1-2, with a weak D call TRBD1 (5 bases). This CDR3 has 14 residues. The germline V gene has CDR1 LGHNA and CDR2 YSLEER. The ends were cut back, 4 bases at V and 8 bases at J, with 17 bases in the middle.

The rearrangement links TRBV4-3 to TRBJ2-7, with TRBD1 matching over 7 bases. With 0 bases clipped from V and 2 bases from J, the junction kept 7 bases outside the gene matches. This CDR3 contains 16 residues. Germline assignment: CDR1 LGHNA and CDR2 YSLEER. Here the CDR3 reads CASSQEVPGQPYEQYF. In nucleotides, the CDR3 is TGCGCCAGCAGCCAAGAGGTCCCGGGACAGCCCTACGAGCAGTACTTC.

J is TRBJ1-5 and V is TRBV29-1; possibly TRBD1 for D (5 bases). The germline V gene encodes CDR1 SQVTM and CDR2 ANQGSEA. This CDR3 contains 13 residues. V lost 5 bases and J 6 bases, leaving 14 bases between the germline ends. CDR3: CSVSVGRGQPQHF. CDR3 nucleotide sequence: TGCAGCGTTTCGGTCGGGAGGGGTCAGCCCCAGCATTTT. Full variable domain (missing parts from reference TRBV29-1 and TRBJ1-5): SAVISQKPSRDICQRGTSLTIQCQVDSQVTMMFWYRQQPGQSLTLIATANQGSEATYESGFVIDKFPISRPNLTFSTLTVSNMSPEDSSIYLCSVSVGRGQPQHFGDGTRLSIL.

The CDR3 reads CAWSRRGGPRSEQYF. CDR3 in DNA: TGTGCCTGGAGTCGGCGCGGAGGGCCGAGAAGCGAGCAGTACTTC. V is TRBV30 and J is TRBJ2-7, with D tentatively TRBD2 (6 bases). Per germline, CDR1 GTSNPN and CDR2 SVGIG (reference sequence). The CDR3 contains 15 residues. Trimming took 2 bases from V and 6 from J, leaving 20 bases between them. The whole variable domain, filled in from reference TRBV30 and TRBJ2-7, reads SQTIHQWPATLVQPVGSPLSLECTVEGTSNPNLYWYRQAAGRGLQLLFYSVGIGQISSEVPQNLSASRPQDRQFILSSKKLLLSDSGFYLCAWSRRGGPRSEQYFGPGTRLTVT.